This T cell receptor beta chain was recorded in a study of blood T cells in healthy people across ages. With a J-beta primer mix and a sample-barcoded 5' primer, a second PCR ran about 6 to 11 cycles. TCRdb analysed the 5' RACE reads with MiXCR anew, one entry per CDR3 protein. Of some 850,000 distinct CDR3 sequences in the sample, around 24% were seen once. This CDR3 comprises 15 residues. The germline V gene encodes CDR1 SNHLY and CDR2 FYNNEI. Trimming took 4 bases from V and 9 from J, leaving 22 bases between them. This clonotype was detected only a few times. The same data also went into a second study, on T cells of mothers and their children.

The sample consisted of blood. The V call is TRBV2, the J call TRBJ2-7, with D possibly matching TRBD1 (5 bases). The TCR originated in a boy between 5 and 17 years old in good health. CDR3 coding DNA: TGTGCCAGCAGTGGGCGACAGAGTACTCTACTTGGGCAGTACTTC. This gives the protein CASSGRQSTLLGQYF.